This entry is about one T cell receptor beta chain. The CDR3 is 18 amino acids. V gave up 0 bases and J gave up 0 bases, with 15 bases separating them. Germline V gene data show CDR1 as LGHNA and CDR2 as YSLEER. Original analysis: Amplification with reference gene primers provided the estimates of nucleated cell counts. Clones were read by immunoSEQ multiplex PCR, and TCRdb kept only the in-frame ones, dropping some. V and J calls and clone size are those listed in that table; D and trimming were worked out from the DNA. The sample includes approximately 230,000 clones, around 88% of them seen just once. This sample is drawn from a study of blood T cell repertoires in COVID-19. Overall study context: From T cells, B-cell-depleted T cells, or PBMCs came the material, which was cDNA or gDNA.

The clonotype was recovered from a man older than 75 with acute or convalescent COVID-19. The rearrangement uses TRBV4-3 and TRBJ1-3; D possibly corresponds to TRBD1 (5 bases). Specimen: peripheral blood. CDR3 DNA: TGCGCCAGCAGCCAAGATAAGCGCGGGGGATTCTCTGGAAACACCATATATTTT. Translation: CASSQDKRGGFSGNTIYF.